These 13 T cell receptor beta chains were all obtained from the same sample, sequenced in a study of technical replicates of blood from several donors. Generated by immunoSEQ multiplex PCR, the TCRdb table keeps only in-frame clones and is missing some. The top ten hold 0.3% to 0.5% of the sample, which has 70,000 to 90,000 clones, under 95% seen once. Material: T cells isolated from PBMCs. The receptors were gathered from a human donor in good health.

The rearrangement joins TRBV11-2 to TRBJ2-7, with a possible D match to TRBD2 (6 bases). The CDR3 extends over 15 amino acids. V gave up 7 bases and J gave up 4 bases, with 20 bases separating them. Germline lookup yields CDR1 SGHAT and CDR2 FQNNGV. The CDR3 bases are TGTGCCAGCACTCTTGGGACGGGAGCAGCGTACGAGCAGTACTTC. It codes for CASTLGTGAAYEQYF. The full variable domain, with the rest looked up from reference TRBV11-2 and TRBJ2-7, is EAGVAQSPRYKIIEKRQSVAFWCNPISGHATLYWYQQILGQGPKLLIQFQNNGVVDDSQLPKDRFSAERLKGVDSTLKIQPAKLEDSAVYLCASTLGTGAAYEQYFGPGTRLTVT.

The gene calls are TRBV5-7 and TRBJ1-1; a possible D gene is TRBD1 (5 bases). TRBV5-7 is placed among ORFs of uncertain function. This CDR3 region has 13 residues. Trimming stripped 0 bases from V and 4 bases from J, with 7 bases between. The CDR3 region has the DNA TGTGCCAGCAGCTTGGGGGGGGGCACTGAAGCTTTCTTT. Translating gives CASSLGGGTEAFF.

This chain joins TRBV2 and TRBJ2-7, with D tentatively TRBD2 (7 bases). V lost 8 bases and J lost 6, with 23 bases in between. There are 15 residues in the CDR3. The germline V gene encodes CDR1 SNHLY and CDR2 FYNNEI. For the CDR3, the DNA is TGTGCCAGCCAAATTGAAGGGGGGGAACTAAGCGAGCAGTACTTC. Amino acid sequence: CASQIEGGELSEQYF.

CDR3 sequence: CASSFLGRATEQYF. The CDR3 coding sequence is TGTGCCAGCAGTTTTCTTGGCAGGGCAACCGAGCAGTACTTC. The chain combines TRBV28 with TRBJ2-7; tentatively, D is TRBD1 (5 bases). CDR1 and CDR2 (germline): MDHEN, SYDVKM. The CDR3 is 14 residues long. V lost 3 bases, J lost 6 bases, and 15 bases lay in between. Filled out from reference TRBV28 and TRBJ2-7, the complete variable domain reads DVKVTQSSRYLVKRTGEKVFLECVQDMDHENMFWYRQDPGLGLRLIYFSYDVKMKEKGDIPEGYSVSREKKERFSLILESASTNQTSMYLCASSFLGRATEQYFGPGTRLTVT.

Here the CDR3 reads CASSPRTGRTEAFF. CDR3 nucleotides: TGTGCCAGCTCACCTAGGACAGGGAGGACTGAAGCTTTCTTT. The rearrangement links TRBV18 to TRBJ1-1; 8 bases align to TRBD1. V was clipped by 3 bases and J by 5 bases; unmatched bases: 5. The CDR3 is 14 residues long. Germline values: CDR1 KGHSH, CDR2 LQKENI. The whole variable domain, remainder taken from reference TRBV18 and TRBJ1-1, is NAGVMQNPRHLVRRRGQEARLRCSPMKGHSHVYWYRQLPEEGLKFMVYLQKENIIDESGMPKERFSAEFPKEGPSILRIQQVVRGDSAAYFCASSPRTGRTEAFFGQGTRLTVV.

The genes are TRBV5-4 and TRBJ2-1; D unresolved. Trimming stripped 2 bases from V and 3 bases from J, with 12 bases between. The germline V gene has CDR1 SGHNT and CDR2 YYREEE (reference sequence). This CDR3 is built from 15 residues. The CDR3 bases are TGTGCCAGCAGCTTAAGAGGAAGTAGCTACAATGAGCAGTTCTTC. Its translation: CASSLRGSSYNEQFF. Variable domain in full (rest from reference TRBV5-4 and TRBJ2-1): ETGVTQSPTHLIKTRGQQVTLRCSSQSGHNTVSWYQQALGQGPQFIFQYYREEENGRGNFPPRFSGLQFPNYSSELNVNALELDDSALYLCASSLRGSSYNEQFFGPGTRLTVL.

This sequence joins TRBV30 and TRBJ2-4; perhaps TRBD2 as D (6 bases). The CDR3 spans 15 residues. Looked up from germline, CDR1 is GTSNPN and CDR2 is SVGIG (reference sequence). The germline V and J ends were trimmed by 2 bases and 1 base, with 12 bases remaining between them. CDR3 DNA: TGTGCCTGGAGTCTGGGAGGTTATGCCAAAAACATTCAGTACTTC. Amino acids: CAWSLGGYAKNIQYF.

The chain carries TRBV6-1 and TRBJ2-1; D gene ambiguous. Deletions cut 4 bases from V and 6 bases from J, with 7 bases between. The CDR3 contains 12 residues. CDR1 and CDR2 (germline): MNHNS, SASEGT. CDR3: CASSGRGNEQFF. As DNA, the CDR3 is TGTGCCAGCAGTGGTCGAGGCAATGAGCAGTTCTTC.

The rearrangement uses TRBV6-5 and TRBJ2-7; TRBD2 is a possible D gene (7 bases). CDR1 is MNHEY, CDR2 SVGAGI, per germline. There are 11 residues in the CDR3. The V and J ends lost 9 bases and 4 bases respectively, with 10 bases between them. The CDR3 bases are TGTGCCAGTGGGGGGGCATACGAGCAGTACTTC. As protein: CASGGAYEQYF.

The chain uses TRBV4-1 and TRBJ2-3, with 12 positions matching TRBD2. Germline V CDR1 and CDR2: MGHRA, YSYEKL. V gave up 1 base and J gave up 9 bases; unmatched junction bases: 8. CDR3 size: 16 residues. The CDR3 DNA follows: TGCGCCAGCAGCCAAGGTCTAGCGGGAGGGCCTGAGACGCAGTATTTT. Protein: CASSQGLAGGPETQYF.

This rearrangement joins TRBV5-6 to TRBJ2-1, with no clear D. Germline values: CDR1 SGHDT, CDR2 YYEEEE. This CDR3 is 14 amino acids long. V lost 3 bases, J lost 0 bases, and 7 bases lay in between. In DNA, the CDR3 is TGTGCCAGCAGCTCTTCGAGCTCCTACAATGAGCAGTTCTTC. Translation gives CASSSSSSYNEQFF. Complete variable domain (other parts from reference TRBV5-6 and TRBJ2-1): DAGVTQSPTHLIKTRGQQVTLRCSPKSGHDTVSWYQQALGQGPQFIFQYYEEEERQRGNFPDRFSGHQFPNYSSELNVNALLLGDSALYLCASSSSSSYNEQFFGPGTRLTVL.

In its sample, this clone was seen once. The chain couples TRBV9 to TRBJ2-1, with no clear D. With 2 bases removed from V and 0 bases from J, the gap between germline ends came to 9 bases. The germline V gene encodes CDR1 SGDLS and CDR2 YYNGEE. This CDR3 is 15 amino acids long. CDR3 amino acids: CASSVQAGSYNEQFF. The CDR3 DNA follows: TGTGCCAGCAGCGTCCAGGCAGGCTCCTACAATGAGCAGTTCTTC.

The chain has TRBV14 and TRBJ2-2; 9 bases align to TRBD2. Germline V gives CDR1 SGHDN, CDR2 FVKESK. This CDR3 has 17 residues. With V trimmed by 1 base and J by 7 bases, 10 bases remained unmatched. The CDR3 reads CASSQAHGTSSNGELFF. For the CDR3, the DNA is TGTGCCAGCAGCCAAGCGCACGGGACTAGCAGCAACGGGGAGCTGTTTTTT.